Following are 7 T cell receptor beta chains from one sample sequenced in a study of blood T cell repertoires in COVID-19. Measured with immunoSEQ multiplex PCR; TCRdb has only the in-frame clones, and not every one. The sample lists about 98,000 clones, more than 60% occurring once. The source material was peripheral blood. Source of these receptors: an older man with acute or convalescent COVID-19.

The chain uses TRBV19 and TRBJ2-5; 7 bases map to TRBD1. The trim removed 6 bases at V and 4 bases at J, leaving 8 bases unmatched. The CDR3 consists of 14 residues. Germline-derived CDR1 and CDR2 are LNHDA and SQIVND (reference sequence). The chain's CDR3 is CASRSPGQSETQYF. In DNA, the CDR3 is TGTGCCAGTAGGTCTCCGGGACAGTCAGAGACCCAGTACTTC.

CDR3 DNA sequence: TGTGCCAGCAGCTCTACAGGGGGCCAAGAGACCCAGTACTTC. Translated: CASSSTGGQETQYF. The chain joins TRBV7-8 to TRBJ2-5; 8 nucleotides match TRBD1. Trimming removed 4 bases from V and 1 base from J; junction bases left unmatched: 2. The CDR3 is made up of 14 amino acids. In germline, CDR1 is SGHVS, CDR2 FQNEAQ.

This chain uses TRBV16 with TRBJ1-5, with 7 bases identical to TRBD1. The germline V gene has CDR1 KGHSY and CDR2 FQNENV. CDR3 length equals 15 residues. Trimming took 2 bases from V and 2 from J; bases not matched to a gene: 3. The CDR3: CASSQEGQGNQPQHF. In DNA, the CDR3 is TGTGCCAGCAGCCAAGAAGGACAGGGCAATCAGCCCCAGCATTTT.

The chain employs TRBV6-5 and TRBJ1-2; no firm D call. This CDR3 contains 15 residues. Germline V CDR1 and CDR2: MNHEY, SVGAGI. The V and J ends lost 2 bases and 2 bases respectively, with 12 bases between them. CDR3 nucleotides: TGTGCCAGCAGTTACCATGAGACGGGAAACTATGGCTACACCTTC. This encodes CASSYHETGNYGYTF.

V usage is TRBV28 and J usage is TRBJ1-3; 7 nucleotides agree with TRBD1. There are 13 residues in the CDR3. Germline V lookup: CDR1 MDHEN, CDR2 SYDVKM. With 2 bases clipped from V and 14 bases from J, the junction kept 9 bases outside the gene matches. CDR3 nucleotides: TGTGCCAGCAGTTTAGCGACAGGGTGGGGTTTATATTTT. Protein product: CASSLATGWGLYF.

The chain combines TRBV23-1 with TRBJ1-2; 9 nucleotides agree with TRBD1. TRBV23-1 is labeled an ORF, and its function is uncertain. CDR3 length: 16 amino acids. J gave up 2 bases and V 6 bases, and 10 bases lay outside the gene matches. The CDR3 loop is CASRRVRQGVNYGYTF. The DNA for the CDR3 is TGCGCCAGCAGACGGGTCAGACAGGGGGTAAACTATGGCTACACCTTC.

V gene TRBV7-2 combines with J gene TRBJ1-5, with a weak D call TRBD1 (6 bases). Germline assignment: CDR1 SGHTA and CDR2 FQGNSA. V dropped 3 bases and J dropped 7 bases, with 10 bases sitting between them. There are 13 residues in the CDR3. CDR3 DNA sequence: TGTGCCAGCAGCTTCTCAGGGGCCCAGCCCCAGCATTTT. As protein: CASSFSGAQPQHF.